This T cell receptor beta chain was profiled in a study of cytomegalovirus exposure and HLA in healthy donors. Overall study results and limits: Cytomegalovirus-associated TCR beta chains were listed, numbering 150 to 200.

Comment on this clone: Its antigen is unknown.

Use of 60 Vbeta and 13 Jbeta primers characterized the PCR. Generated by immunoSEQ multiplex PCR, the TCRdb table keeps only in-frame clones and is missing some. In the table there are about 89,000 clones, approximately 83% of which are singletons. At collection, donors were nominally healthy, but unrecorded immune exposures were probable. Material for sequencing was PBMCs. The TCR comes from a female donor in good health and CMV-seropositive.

CDR3 region: CASTWGQNTEAFF. For the CDR3, the DNA is TGTGCCAGCACTTGGGGGCAGAACACTGAAGCTTTCTTT. V is TRBV6-5 and J is TRBJ1-1; a weak D match, TRBD1 (6 bases). Deletions cut 7 bases from V and 1 base from J, with 10 bases between. The CDR3 is 13 amino acids. Germline V gives CDR1 MNHEY, CDR2 SVGAGI.